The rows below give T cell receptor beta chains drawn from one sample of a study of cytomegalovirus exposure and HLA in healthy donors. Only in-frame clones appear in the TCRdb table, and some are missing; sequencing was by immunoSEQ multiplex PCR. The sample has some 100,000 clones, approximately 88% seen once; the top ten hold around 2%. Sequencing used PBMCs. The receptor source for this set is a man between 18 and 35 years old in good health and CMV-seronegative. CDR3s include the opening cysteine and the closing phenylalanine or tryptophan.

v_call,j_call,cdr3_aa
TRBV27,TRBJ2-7,CASSPPSGSVPEQYF
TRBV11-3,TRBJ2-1,CASSPRELAGYNEQFF
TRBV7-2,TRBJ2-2,CASSLVSVRNTGELFF
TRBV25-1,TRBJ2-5,CASSEQGFQETQYF
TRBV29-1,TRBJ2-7,CSVGGGTGHSYEQYF
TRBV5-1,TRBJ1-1,CASSPDTLNTEAFF
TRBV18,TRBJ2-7,CASSPTGSRAYEQYF
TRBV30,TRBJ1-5,CACAAENQPQHF
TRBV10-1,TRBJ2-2,CASSPGPNTGELFF
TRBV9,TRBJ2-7,CASSEGSGSYEQYF
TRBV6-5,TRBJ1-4,CASSFLKGRVLFF
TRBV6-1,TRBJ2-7,CASSEGGHSYEQYF
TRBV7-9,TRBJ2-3,CASIAESTDTQYF
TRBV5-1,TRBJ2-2,CASSLAGTGGNTGELFF
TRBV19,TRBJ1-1,CASSISSGWRATNTEAFF
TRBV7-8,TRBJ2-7,CASSPGGGVGGEQYF
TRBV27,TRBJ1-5,CASSLRGFDQPQHF
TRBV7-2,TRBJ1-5,CASSPGGTNNQPQHF
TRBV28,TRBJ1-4,CASSPNYASTNEKLFF
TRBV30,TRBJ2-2,CAWRGTVNTGELFF
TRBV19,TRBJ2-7,CASRTSGSYEQYF
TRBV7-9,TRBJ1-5,CASSMGQGIDQPQHF
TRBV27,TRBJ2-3,CASSPGLATQYF
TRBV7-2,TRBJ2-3,CASSLASGGVDTQYF
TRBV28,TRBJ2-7,CASSSGQFYEQYF
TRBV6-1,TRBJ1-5,CASSVEGSNQPQHF
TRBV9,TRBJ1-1,CASSYQSGTGLAFF
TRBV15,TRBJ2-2,CATSKETGVKAGELFF
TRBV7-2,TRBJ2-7,CASKSGGQDTYEQYF
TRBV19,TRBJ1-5,CASSGTGAHQPQHF
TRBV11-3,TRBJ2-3,CASSLLPPRLAGHTDTQYF
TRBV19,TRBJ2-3,CASSTSGGVGADTQYF
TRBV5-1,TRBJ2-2,CASSLGGTGNTGELFF
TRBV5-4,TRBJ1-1,CASSPQGGIAEAFF
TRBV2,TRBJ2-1,CASRVTGGKSYNEQFF
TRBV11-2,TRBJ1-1,CASSRGGTEAFF
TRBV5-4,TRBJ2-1,CASSLYRTYSVDNEQFF
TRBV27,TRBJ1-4,CASSRDRVQLNEKLFF
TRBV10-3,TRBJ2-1,CAMGGGSNEQFF
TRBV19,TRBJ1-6,CASGAGTGDGSPLHF
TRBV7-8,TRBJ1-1,CASQRQELNTEAFF
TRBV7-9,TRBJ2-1,CASSLAGKNNEQFF
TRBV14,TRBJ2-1,CASSQDRGGNEQFF
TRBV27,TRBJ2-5,CASSLTRTSGRETQYF
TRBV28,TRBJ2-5,CATGVARLQETQYF
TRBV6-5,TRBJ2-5,CASSPPWAETQYF
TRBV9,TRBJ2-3,CASSVRGSTDTQYF
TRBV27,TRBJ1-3,CASSFSGLGGNTIYF
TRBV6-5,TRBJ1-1,CASSHASRNTEAFF
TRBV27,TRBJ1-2,CASSLAPQNNYGYTF